The rows below give T cell receptor beta chains drawn from one sample of a study of shared clonotypes between healthy human individuals. Profiling relied on immunoSEQ multiplex PCR, and the TCRdb table lists in-frame clones only, not all of them. Among 450,000 or so clones listed, roughly three quarters were seen once. Sequenced input: PBMCs. Receptors originate from a woman in her thirties or forties in good health. Some clones in this sample may be carry-over from other donors' samples. Each CDR3 is given without its conserved first and last residue. Each record gives: CDR3 protein, J gene, D gene, CDR3 length, V gene. The D gene is left open where the match is weak.

ASSRDQETQY | TRBJ2-5 | NA | 10 | TRBV18
ASSSGSIVGEQF | TRBJ2-1 | NA | 12 | TRBV5-6
ASSRDGGTGELF | TRBJ2-2 | NA | 12 | TRBV6-6
ASSASGTGSTEAF | TRBJ1-1 | NA | 13 | TRBV9
ASSLIGTGSYEQY | TRBJ2-7 | TRBD1 | 13 | TRBV5-6
ASRREAYNEQF | TRBJ2-1 | TRBD2 | 11 | TRBV2
ASSQVPSGPQETQY | TRBJ2-5 | TRBD2 | 14 | TRBV4-2
ASSLALRGFTDTQY | TRBJ2-3 | NA | 14 | TRBV5-1
ASSGNVAGDLWY | TRBJ2-3 | TRBD2 | 12 | TRBV25-1
ASRDPRGYGNEQY | TRBJ2-7 | NA | 13 | TRBV28
SVSGTSAYTDTQY | TRBJ2-3 | TRBD2 | 13 | TRBV29-1
ASSLVWSTGELF | TRBJ2-2 | NA | 12 | TRBV11-3
ASSLEKGGQPQH | TRBJ1-5 | NA | 12 | TRBV28
ASKDPLAGAGYT | TRBJ1-2 | NA | 12 | TRBV6-5
ASSLGGGPREQF | TRBJ2-1 | NA | 12 | TRBV28
ASSLGVEQPQH | TRBJ1-5 | NA | 11 | TRBV5-1
ASSSGLAETGELF | TRBJ2-2 | TRBD2 | 13 | TRBV6-5
ASSRGLGETQY | TRBJ2-5 | TRBD2 | 11 | TRBV5-6
ASSPQLAAQY | TRBJ2-3 | NA | 10 | TRBV18
ASSASTGNTEAF | TRBJ1-1 | NA | 12 | TRBV5-1
ASSASVSYEQY | TRBJ2-7 | NA | 11 | TRBV6-1
AIRSGADEQY | TRBJ2-7 | NA | 10 | TRBV10-3
AWCEGGNNEQF | TRBJ2-1 | NA | 11 | TRBV30
ASSVEGLTDTQY | TRBJ2-3 | NA | 12 | TRBV9
ASGRTSSYNEQF | TRBJ2-1 | TRBD2 | 12 | TRBV2
ASSLRLDSGETQY | TRBJ2-5 | NA | 13 | TRBV5-3
AWSRGLAGGEQF | TRBJ2-1 | TRBD2 | 12 | TRBV30
ASSIVPPGLGQETQY | TRBJ2-5 | TRBD2 | 15 | TRBV19
ASSATRYEQF | TRBJ2-1 | NA | 10 | TRBV2
SVEGDRAYNEQF | TRBJ2-1 | TRBD1 | 12 | TRBV29-1
ASSYTSSYNEQF | TRBJ2-1 | NA | 12 | TRBV6-5
ASSREGQSTDTQY | TRBJ2-3 | NA | 13 | TRBV6-1
ASSAETSTDTQY | TRBJ2-3 | NA | 12 | TRBV18
ASSAAGVNTGELF | TRBJ2-2 | TRBD2 | 13 | TRBV5-1
ASSRGLAVTDTQY | TRBJ2-3 | TRBD2 | 13 | TRBV4-2
ASSVGAQGYEQY | TRBJ2-7 | NA | 12 | TRBV9
ASTGTSGTDTQY | TRBJ2-3 | TRBD2 | 12 | TRBV27
AWSTGGRYTEAF | TRBJ1-1 | TRBD1 | 12 | TRBV30
ASSLMISGEQY | TRBJ2-7 | NA | 11 | TRBV5-4
ASSSGLAGYEQY | TRBJ2-7 | TRBD2 | 12 | TRBV18
ASSVGGQYNQPQH | TRBJ1-5 | NA | 13 | TRBV9
ASSRGGTSGRSSYNEQF | TRBJ2-1 | TRBD2 | 17 | TRBV5-1
ASSPGLGYEQY | TRBJ2-7 | NA | 11 | TRBV5-1
ASSLESRAYNEQF | TRBJ2-1 | NA | 13 | TRBV7-2
ASSLVPGANEQF | TRBJ2-1 | NA | 12 | TRBV5-1
ASSSPSEGTDTQY | TRBJ2-3 | NA | 13 | TRBV28
ASSPGQGTGTEAF | TRBJ1-1 | TRBD1 | 13 | TRBV14
ASSLSRISSYNEQF | TRBJ2-1 | NA | 14 | TRBV5-4
ASSLGLAGFSDTQY | TRBJ2-3 | TRBD2 | 14 | TRBV5-1
ASSQDPGHQETQY | TRBJ2-5 | NA | 13 | TRBV4-2
ASSQYGSEQF | TRBJ2-1 | NA | 10 | TRBV4-1
ASSVLAGGVTDTQY | TRBJ2-3 | TRBD2 | 14 | TRBV7-3
ASSSRQGAATDTQY | TRBJ2-3 | TRBD1 | 14 | TRBV28
ATSRTPAYNEKLF | TRBJ1-4 | NA | 13 | TRBV15
ASSDPGHTPFYEQY | NA | NA | 14 | TRBV28
ASSVGGAGTPYEQY | TRBJ2-7 | TRBD2 | 14 | TRBV9
ASSLGQGPNNEQF | TRBJ2-1 | NA | 13 | TRBV5-1